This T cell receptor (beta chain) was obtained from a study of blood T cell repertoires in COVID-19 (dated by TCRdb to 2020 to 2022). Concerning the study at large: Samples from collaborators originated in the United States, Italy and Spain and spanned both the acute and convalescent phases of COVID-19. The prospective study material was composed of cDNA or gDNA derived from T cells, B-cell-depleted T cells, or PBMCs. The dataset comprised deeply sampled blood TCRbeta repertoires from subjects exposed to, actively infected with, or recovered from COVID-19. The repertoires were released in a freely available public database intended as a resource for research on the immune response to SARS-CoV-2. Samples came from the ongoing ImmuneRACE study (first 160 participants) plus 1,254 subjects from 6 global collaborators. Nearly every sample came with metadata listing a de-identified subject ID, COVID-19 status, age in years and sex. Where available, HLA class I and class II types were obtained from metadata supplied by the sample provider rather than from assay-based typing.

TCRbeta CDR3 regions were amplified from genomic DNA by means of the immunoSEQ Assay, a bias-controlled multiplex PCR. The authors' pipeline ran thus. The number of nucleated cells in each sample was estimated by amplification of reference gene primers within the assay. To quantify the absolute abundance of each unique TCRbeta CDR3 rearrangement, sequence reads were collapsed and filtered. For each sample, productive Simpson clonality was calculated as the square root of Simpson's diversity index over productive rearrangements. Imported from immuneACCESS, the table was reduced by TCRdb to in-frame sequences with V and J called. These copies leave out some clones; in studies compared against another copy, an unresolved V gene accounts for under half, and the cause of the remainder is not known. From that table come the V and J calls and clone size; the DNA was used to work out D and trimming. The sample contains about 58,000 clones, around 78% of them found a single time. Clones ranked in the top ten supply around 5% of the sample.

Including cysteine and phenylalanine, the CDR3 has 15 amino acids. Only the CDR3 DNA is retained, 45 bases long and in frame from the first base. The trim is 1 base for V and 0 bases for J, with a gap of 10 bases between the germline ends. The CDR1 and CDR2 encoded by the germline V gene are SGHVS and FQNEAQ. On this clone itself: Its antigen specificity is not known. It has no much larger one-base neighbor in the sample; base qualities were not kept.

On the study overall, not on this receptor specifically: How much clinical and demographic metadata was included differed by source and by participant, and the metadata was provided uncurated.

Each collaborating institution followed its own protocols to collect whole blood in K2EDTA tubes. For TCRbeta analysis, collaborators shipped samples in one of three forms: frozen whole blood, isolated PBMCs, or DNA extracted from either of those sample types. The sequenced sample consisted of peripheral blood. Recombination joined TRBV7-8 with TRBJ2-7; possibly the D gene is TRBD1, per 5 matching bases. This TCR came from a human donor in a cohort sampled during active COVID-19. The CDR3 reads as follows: CASSLGQLSSYEQYF. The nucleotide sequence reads TGTGCCAGCAGCTTAGGACAGCTGAGCTCCTACGAGCAGTACTTC. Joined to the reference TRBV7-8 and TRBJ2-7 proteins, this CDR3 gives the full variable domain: GAGVSQSPRYKVAKRGQDVALRCDPISGHVSLFWYQQALGQGPEFLTYFQNEAQLDKSGLPSDRFFAERPEGSVSTLKIQRTQQEDSAVYLCASSLGQLSSYEQYFGPGTRLTVT.